These T cell receptor beta chains were read from a single sample in a study of siplizumab effects on memory and regulatory T cells. The repertoire was sequenced with immunoSEQ multiplex PCR; TCRdb's copy has only in-frame clones and lacks some. The data contain 55,000 to 80,000 clones, 79% of them singletons. The sequenced sample consisted of memory CD4+ T cells sorted from blood. The receptors stem from a human donor in good health. Each CDR3 is given with its conserved first and last residue. The order of the fields is CDR3 protein, CDR3 DNA, V gene, D gene, J gene, clone size. D genes are given only for firm matches. Size is omitted from some rows. Given values are once, few, many or a class for expanded clones.

CASSAGSGGAYNEQFF TGTGCCAGCAGCGCAGGCAGCGGGGGGGCGTACAATGAGCAGTTCTTC TRBV9 TRBD2 TRBJ2-1 -
CASRGTSGGKTQYF TGTGCCAGCAGAGGGACTAGCGGGGGGAAGACCCAGTACTTC TRBV5-6 TRBD2 TRBJ2-5 -
CASSRGTESYYEQYF TGCGCCAGCAGCCGGGGGACAGAGTCCTACTACGAGCAGTACTTC TRBV4-1 TRBD1 TRBJ2-7 -
CASSAGWGYEQYF TGTGCCAGTAGTGCAGGGTGGGGCTACGAGCAGTACTTC TRBV19 - TRBJ2-7 few
CASSRDSGGAGTDTQYF TGTGCCAGCAGCCGGGATAGCGGGGGGGCCGGGACAGATACGCAGTATTTT TRBV7-8 TRBD2 TRBJ2-3 -
CASSLDIGQGYGYTF TGTGCCAGCAGCTTAGATATAGGACAGGGCTATGGCTACACCTTC TRBV11-2 TRBD1 TRBJ1-2 -
CASSGQGYTEAFF TGTGCCAGCTCCGGACAGGGTTATACTGAAGCTTTCTTT TRBV7-2 TRBD1 TRBJ1-1 -
CASSAFSQSEQYF TGTGCCAGCAGCGCCTTCTCTCAGTCCGAGCAGTACTTC TRBV9 - TRBJ2-7 once
CAISESSVGTGVRGANVLTF TGTGCCATCAGTGAGTCTTCGGTGGGGACAGGGGTGCGCGGGGCCAACGTCCTGACTTTC TRBV10-3 TRBD1 TRBJ2-6 -
CASSLRSGGNQPQHF TGTGCCAGCTCCTTAAGGTCTGGGGGCAATCAGCCCCAGCATTTT TRBV28 - TRBJ1-5 -
CASGQGTSGNTIYF TGTGCCAGCGGACAGGGGACCTCTGGAAACACCATATATTTT TRBV27 TRBD1 TRBJ1-3 -
CASALGANSPLHF TGTGCCAGCGCCCTGGGGGCCAATTCACCCCTCCACTTT TRBV7-2 - TRBJ1-6 -
CAWSVLGTGNTQPQHF TGTGCCTGGAGTGTACTTGGGACAGGTAATACTCAGCCCCAGCATTTT TRBV30 TRBD1 TRBJ1-5 -
CASSPLSSAGYETQYF TGTGCCAGCAGCCCATTATCATCAGCGGGGTACGAGACCCAGTACTTC TRBV14 TRBD2 TRBJ2-5 few
CASSLSQYYGYTF TGTGCCAGCAGTTTATCTCAGTACTATGGCTACACCTTC TRBV27 - TRBJ1-2 -
CASSPLAGGRTDTQYF TGTGCCAGCTCACCCCTAGCGGGGGGGCGTACAGATACGCAGTATTTT TRBV18 TRBD2 TRBJ2-3 -
CASSLRTEGSNSPLHF TGTGCCAGCAGCCTACGCACTGAGGGTAGTAATTCACCCCTCCACTTT TRBV7-6 - TRBJ1-6 -
CASSEGQGTWGYTF TGTGCCAGCAGTGAAGGTCAGGGGACCTGGGGCTACACCTTC TRBV6-1 - TRBJ1-2 -
CARSRDAEAFF TGTGCCAGGAGCCGGGACGCTGAAGCTTTCTTT TRBV2 - TRBJ1-1 -
CASRPPGPGELFF TGTGCCAGCAGGCCACCGGGACCCGGGGAGCTGTTTTTT TRBV6-1 - TRBJ2-2 -
CASSSLTDTQYF TGTGCCAGCAGCTCCCTCACAGATACGCAGTATTTT TRBV9 - TRBJ2-3 once
CASSLSGTDNYGYTF TGTGCCAGCAGCTTAAGTGGGACAGATAACTATGGCTACACCTTC TRBV7-3 TRBD1 TRBJ1-2 few
CASSLTPAGDYEQYF TGTGCCAGCAGCTTGACCCCCGCGGGGGATTACGAGCAGTACTTC TRBV5-5 TRBD2 TRBJ2-7 -
CASSIPGPQHF TGTGCCAGTAGTATCCCCGGCCCCCAGCATTTT TRBV19 - TRBJ1-5 -
CASSAGRSNTGELFF TGTGCCAGCAGCGCGGGACGGTCGAACACCGGGGAGCTGTTTTTT TRBV9 - TRBJ2-2 -
CASSLQGGGTSEKLFF TGTGCCAGTAGTCTCCAGGGTGGAGGAACTAGTGAAAAACTGTTTTTT TRBV19 - TRBJ1-4 -
CASSYGGNGYTF TGTGCCAGCAGTTACGGGGGGAATGGCTACACCTTC TRBV6-6 - TRBJ1-2 -
CAISGQAGGTDTQYF TGTGCCATCAGTGGCCAAGCGGGGGGCACAGATACGCAGTATTTT TRBV10-3 TRBD2 TRBJ2-3 -
CASSLARTGGQPQHF TGTGCCAGCAGCTTAGCCCGGACAGGGGGTCAGCCCCAGCATTTT TRBV7-2 TRBD1 TRBJ1-5 -
CASSWTRQETQYF TGTGCCAGCAGCTGGACTAGACAAGAGACCCAGTACTTC TRBV7-7 TRBD2 TRBJ2-5 -
CASSLKGQGNDGYTF TGCGCCAGCAGCTTGAAGGGGCAGGGTAATGATGGCTACACCTTC TRBV5-1 - TRBJ1-2 -
CASSRGTGVGNEQFF TGTGCCAGCAGTCGAGGGACAGGGGTGGGAAATGAGCAGTTCTTC TRBV6-1 TRBD1 TRBJ2-1 -
CASSSGVTQYF TGTGCCAGCAGCTCAGGAGTTACGCAGTATTTT TRBV5-6 - TRBJ2-3 -
CASGQTSTNEKLFF TGTGCCAGTGGACAGACGTCGACTAATGAAAAACTGTTTTTT TRBV19 - TRBJ1-4 -
CASSDEGLIYEQYF TGTGCCAGCAGTGATGAGGGGTTGATATACGAGCAGTACTTC TRBV2 - TRBJ2-7 -
CASGRGNEKLFF TGTGCCAGCGGGAGGGGGAATGAAAAACTGTTTTTT TRBV6-5 - TRBJ1-4 -
CASSPPAGLLLAQYF TGTGCCAGCTCACCACCGGCAGGACTCCTTCTCGCGCAGTATTTT TRBV18 - TRBJ2-3 -
CACQGNAYEQYF TGTGCCTGCCAGGGAAATGCCTACGAGCAGTACTTC TRBV30 - TRBJ2-7 few
CASRQNRAGTGELFF TGTGCCAGCAGACAGAACAGGGCAGGAACCGGGGAGCTGTTTTTT TRBV2 - TRBJ2-2 -
CASTAGYMNTEAFF TGTGCCAGCACCGCGGGGTACATGAACACTGAAGCTTTCTTT TRBV5-6 - TRBJ1-1 -
CASSQDSGGSYNEQFF TGTGCCAGCAGCCAGGATAGCGGGGGATCCTACAATGAGCAGTTCTTC TRBV4-2 TRBD2 TRBJ2-1 -
CASSLTGQSYEQYF TGTGCCAGCAGCTTAACGGGCCAATCCTACGAGCAGTACTTC TRBV11-3 - TRBJ2-7 -
CASRQGWSDEKLFF TGTGCCAGCAGGCAGGGTTGGTCGGATGAAAAACTGTTTTTT TRBV6-5 - TRBJ1-4 -
CASTLRAGGDGETQYF TGCGCCAGCACCCTAAGGGCGGGGGGGGATGGAGAGACCCAGTACTTC TRBV4-1 TRBD2 TRBJ2-5 -
CASSLPTGAGNTIYF TGTGCCAGCAGTTTGCCTACAGGGGCGGGAAACACCATATATTTT TRBV28 TRBD1 TRBJ1-3 -
CASTRTGGEETQYF TGTGCCAGCACTCGGACAGGGGGCGAAGAGACCCAGTACTTC TRBV27 TRBD1 TRBJ2-5 -
CASSVVEFSEQYF TGTGCCAGCAGCGTAGTTGAGTTTAGTGAGCAGTACTTC TRBV9 - TRBJ2-7 -
CASSEGSRTLNEQFF TGTGCCAGCAGTGAGGGGTCAAGGACCCTCAATGAGCAGTTCTTC TRBV6-1 - TRBJ2-1 -
CASRRGDRAISGNTIYF TGTGCCAGTAGAAGGGGCGACAGGGCGATTTCTGGAAACACCATATATTTT TRBV19 TRBD1 TRBJ1-3 few
CASSLKGAGQPQHF TGTGCCAGCAGCTTAAAGGGGGCGGGTCAGCCCCAGCATTTT TRBV7-6 TRBD1 TRBJ1-5 -
CASTELGITNEKLFF TGTGCCAGCACCGAGCTCGGGATAACTAATGAAAAACTGTTTTTT TRBV28 - TRBJ1-4 -
CASQIQGVETQYF TGTGCCAGCCAAATACAGGGGGTAGAGACCCAGTACTTC TRBV2 TRBD1 TRBJ2-5 once
CASSPDRISTDTQYF TGTGCCAGCAGCCCGGACAGGATTAGCACAGATACGCAGTATTTT TRBV11-2 TRBD1 TRBJ2-3 -